This T cell receptor beta chain is drawn from a study of response to subunit inactivated influenza vaccine. Germline-derived CDR1 and CDR2 are MNHNY and SVGAGI (reference sequence). Germline trimming cut 5 bases from V and 8 bases from J; bases unmatched to any gene: 5. The CDR3 is 12 residues long. This clonotype appeared a few times. Its antigen remains unknown. Via MiXCR, TCRdb re-called the RT-PCR reads, giving one row per CDR3 protein. The sample comprises around 790,000 distinct CDR3 sequences, around 20% of which are singletons, and 9.5% to 13% rests with the top ten. The study's findings and limits: With each seasonal influenza vaccination, the authors suggested, few new T cells are recruited.

This TCR was recovered from a man aged 50 to 60 who received an inactivated influenza vaccine. The material was PBMCs from blood, obtained around 5 days after vaccination. This rearrangement joins TRBV6-6 to TRBJ1-1; 7 bases are shared with TRBD1. The CDR3 DNA follows: TGTGCCAGCAGTCTTCCGGGACAGGAAGCTTTCTTT. Translated, it gives CASSLPGQEAFF.